This note documents a single T cell receptor (beta chain) sequence. Profiling relied on immunoSEQ multiplex PCR, and the TCRdb table lists in-frame clones only, not all of them. Of around 250,000 clones detected, approximately 82% appear once; the ten largest clones hold 3.5% to 5.5%. The data were taken from a study of blood T cell repertoires in COVID-19. Germline-derived CDR1 and CDR2 are LNHDA and SQIVND (reference sequence). The CDR3 has 12 amino acids. Trimming pared 6 bases from V and 9 bases from J, leaving 12 bases between. Sequencing used peripheral blood. The receptor's source is a man aged 60 to 75 who had recovered from COVID-19. The V call is TRBV19, the J call TRBJ2-1; D might be TRBD2 (6 bases). CDR3 in amino acids: CASRVAGGEQFF. CDR3 nucleotides: TGTGCCAGTAGGGTGGCCGGGGGTGAGCAGTTCTTC.